The rows below give T cell receptor beta chains drawn from one sample of a study of OX40 agonist ivuxolimab in advanced cancers. Generated by immunoSEQ multiplex PCR, the TCRdb table keeps only in-frame clones and is missing some. The sample has roughly 69,000 clones; roughly 81% are singletons. The sequencing here drew on CD4+ or CD8+ T cells sorted from blood, taken in a trial of the OX40 agonist ivuxolimab. Receptors originate from an adult with an advanced solid tumor such as melanoma, head and neck, liver or kidney cancer. Both conserved end residues are part of each CDR3. Each record gives: V gene, clone size, D gene, J gene, CDR3 protein, CDR3 DNA. A D gene is named only where the DNA matches it firmly. Not all rows give a size; the values are once, few, many and, for expanded clones, a class.

>TRBV5-6|.|.|TRBJ1-6
CASSLGQRPLHF
TGTGCCAGCAGCTTGGGCCAAAGACCCCTCCACTTT
>TRBV5-1|once|.|TRBJ1-6
CASSLDLVAGNSPLHF
TGCGCCAGCAGCTTGGATTTGGTGGCGGGAAATTCACCCCTCCACTTT
>TRBV7-2|.|.|TRBJ1-3
CASSLDTGYGNTIYF
TGTGCCAGCAGCTTAGATACTGGGTATGGAAACACCATATATTTT
>TRBV30|.|.|TRBJ2-1
CAWSSGLYEQFF
TGTGCCTGGAGTTCCGGTTTGTACGAGCAGTTCTTC
>TRBV5-1|few|.|TRBJ1-1
CASSLVRSRAGTEAFF
TGCGCCAGCAGCTTGGTACGGTCGAGAGCTGGGACTGAAGCTTTCTTT
>TRBV11-2|.|TRBD2|TRBJ2-5
CASSHRTSGSETQYF
TGTGCCAGCAGCCACCGGACTAGCGGGAGTGAGACCCAGTACTTC
>TRBV29-1|.|.|TRBJ1-1
CSVGGRLATEAFF
TGCAGCGTTGGGGGACGGCTAGCCACTGAAGCTTTCTTT
>TRBV5-6|few|.|TRBJ1-6
CASSLEGGSPLHF
TGTGCCAGCAGCCTGGAGGGAGGATCACCCCTCCACTTT
>TRBV14|once|.|TRBJ2-7
CASSQDNNYPSYEQYF
TGTGCCAGCAGCCAAGATAACAACTACCCATCCTACGAGCAGTACTTC
>TRBV18|.|.|TRBJ2-5
CASSPNQETQYF
TGTGCCAGCTCACCTAACCAAGAGACCCAGTACTTC
>TRBV2|.|.|TRBJ2-5
CASLGETQYF
TGTGCCAGCTTGGGGGAGACCCAGTACTTC
>TRBV20-1|.|.|TRBJ1-1
CSARESFEAFF
TGCAGTGCTAGAGAGTCCTTTGAAGCTTTCTTT
>TRBV7-2|.|.|TRBJ2-1
CASSPVASSYNEQFF
TGTGCCAGCAGCCCAGTAGCGAGCTCCTACAATGAGCAGTTCTTC
>TRBV4-2|.|.|TRBJ2-5
CASSQGQGEETQYF
TGTGCCAGCAGCCAAGGGCAGGGCGAAGAGACCCAGTACTTC
>TRBV10-3|few|TRBD1|TRBJ1-2
CAISESVQGHGYTF
TGTGCCATCAGTGAGTCGGTACAGGGGCATGGCTACACCTTC
>TRBV7-3|.|.|TRBJ2-1
CASSLRPGYHNEQFF
TGTGCCAGCAGCTTACGCCCGGGATACCACAATGAGCAGTTCTTC
>TRBV19|once|TRBD1|TRBJ1-2
CASSISSGTGASGYTF
TGTGCCAGTAGTATCTCCTCCGGGACAGGGGCGTCGGGCTACACCTTC